The T cell receptor (beta chain) described here comes from a study of T cells in women clearing cervical HPV infection. Overall study context: Blood came at first lesion visit for cases, post-clearance for controls.

Data came from immunoSEQ multiplex PCR; TCRdb stores just in-frame clones and leaves some out. The sample includes more than 15,000 clones. V lost 5 bases, J lost 2 bases, and 18 bases lay in between. The CDR3 covers 15 residues. CDR1 and CDR2 (germline): DFQATT, SNEGSKA (reference sequence). The study's findings and limits: Repertoire richness, not evenness, was significantly elevated in CIN3+ cases versus controls. Controls had more TRBV6-7 (0.16%) than cases (roughly 0.11%).

Dot-blot hybridization genotyped cervical HPV amplified with MY09/MY11 PCR. As regards this clone: Its antigen remains unknown. The read ends 3 residues before the CDR3 terminus; that terminus is restored from the germline J gene.

The chain carries TRBV20-1 and TRBJ2-5; D is possibly TRBD2 (7 bases). The receptor was isolated from a woman between 18 and 69 years old with a cervical HPV16 infection that either progressed to CIN3+ or cleared (not recorded which). The source material was blood buffy coat. The CDR3 loop reads CSAYRAGGQQETQYF. The sequenced part of the CDR3 DNA is TGCAGTGCTTACAGGGCCGGGGGGCAACAAGAGACC.